These 8 T cell receptor beta chains share one sample of origin, sequenced in a study of T cells in Graves' hyperthyroidism and ophthalmopathy (dated by TCRdb to between 2018 and 2021). Library prep was done by multiplex PCR. Sequencing relied on an Illumina HiSeq 2000. Amplification of TCR beta CDR3 regions was carried out from RNA transcripts. The TCR CDR3 was subjected to a first round of RT-PCR using the HTBI primer set and the Qiagen OneStep RT-PCR kit. Using fastp trimming at Q25 and MiXCR clonotype assembly, TCRdb reanalyzed the public sequencing data and kept in-frame beta chains. Identical CDR3 proteins give one entry, which carries the most common genes and DNA. This sample lists approximately 430,000 distinct CDR3 sequences; approximately 15% were detected once. Almost 8% of the sample rests with the top ten. Sequences were obtained from blood. The receptors come from a woman aged 18-29 years with Graves' hyperthyroidism.

This clonotype was seen repeatedly, ten times or more. The chain links TRBV5-1 to TRBJ2-7; D is perhaps TRBD1 or TRBD2 (7 bases each). The CDR3 consists of 17 residues. Per the germline V gene, CDR1 is SGHRS and CDR2 is YFSETQ. V lost 2 bases to trimming and J lost 5 bases, with 23 bases between them. The DNA for the CDR3 is TGCGCCAGCAGCTTCTTGAACCCTCAGGGGGGGAACCACGAGCAGTACTTC. Amino acids: CASSFLNPQGGNHEQYF. Full variable domain (remainder filled in from reference TRBV5-1 and TRBJ2-7): KAGVTQTPRYLIKTRGQQVTLSCSPISGHRSVSWYQQTPGQGLQFLFEYFSETQRNKGNFPGRFSGRQFSNSRSEMNVSTLELGDSALYLCASSFLNPQGGNHEQYFGPGTRLTVT.

This clonotype occurred many times. V and J are TRBV15 and TRBJ2-5, with a tentative D call TRBD2 (5 bases). Looked up from germline, CDR1 is LNHNV and CDR2 is YYDKDF (reference sequence). Deletions cut 2 bases from V and 1 base from J, with 23 bases between. The CDR3 runs to 19 residues. CDR3 amino acids: CATSRPPTKRRASQETQYF. The DNA of the CDR3 is TGTGCCACCAGCAGACCTCCAACGAAAAGGCGGGCCTCCCAAGAGACCCAGTACTTC.

The chain joins TRBV28 to TRBJ2-5; maybe TRBD2 (5 bases). Looked up from germline, CDR1 is MDHEN and CDR2 is SYDVKM. This CDR3 comprises 13 residues. V lost 10 bases, J lost 3 bases, and 15 bases lay in between. The DNA of the CDR3 is TGTGCCACAAGAGGGAAAATCGAAGAGACCCAGTACTTC. Its protein product is CATRGKIEETQYF.

This clonotype has a count of ten or more. V is TRBV9 and J is TRBJ2-1; no clear D. This CDR3 spans 15 amino acids. V was trimmed by 0 bases and J by 3 bases, leaving 10 bases between them. Germline V gene sequence: CDR1 SGDLS, CDR2 YYNGEE. Written as DNA, the CDR3 is TGTGCCAGCAGCGTAGAGGGCGTTGGCTACAATGAGCAGTTCTTC. Translated, it gives CASSVEGVGYNEQFF. Supplemented by reference TRBV9 and TRBJ2-1, the full variable domain reads DSGVTQTPKHLITATGQRVTLRCSPRSGDLSVYWYQQSLDQGLQFLIQYYNGEERAKGNILERFSAQQFPDLHSELNLSSLELGDSALYFCASSVEGVGYNEQFFGPGTRLTVL.

The sample holds many counts of this clonotype. The chain joins TRBV6-1 to TRBJ1-2; 9 bases align to TRBD1. Trimming took 5 bases from V and 6 from J; bases not matched to a gene: 7. This CDR3 comprises 14 residues. CDR1 is MNHNS, CDR2 SASEGT, per germline. As DNA, the CDR3 is TGTGCCAGCAGTAGCCGGGACAGGGTCGATGGCTACACCTTC. Its protein product is CASSSRDRVDGYTF.

The chain recombines TRBV29-1 with TRBJ2-5; 10 bases map to TRBD2. The junction had 9 bases not matched to a gene; V was cut back by 6 bases and J by 5 bases. The CDR3 is 14 amino acids. Per the germline V gene, CDR1 is SQVTM and CDR2 is ANQGSEA. CDR3 nucleotide sequence: TGCAGCGTCGAGGGGAGCGGGAGGGGGGAGACCCAGTACTTC. Its protein product is CSVEGSGRGETQYF.

This clonotype was recorded many times. The chain combines TRBV5-6 with TRBJ1-4; 9 bases line up with TRBD1. The V and J ends lost 5 bases and 8 bases, in that order; junction bases with no gene match: 7. The V gene's germline CDR1 is SGHDT and CDR2 YYEEEE. The CDR3 consists of 14 residues. For the CDR3, the DNA is TGTGCCAGCAGGTACAGGGGGCTAGACGAAAAACTGTTTTTT. Protein sequence: CASRYRGLDEKLFF.

This rearrangement joins TRBV6-1 to TRBJ1-2; D not resolved. Germline CDR1 MNHNS, CDR2 SASEGT. The V and J ends lost 10 bases and 2 bases respectively, with 14 bases between them. This CDR3 comprises 13 residues. The CDR3 loop reads CAIGRAANYGYTF. DNA of the CDR3: TGTGCCATAGGCCGTGCCGCGAACTATGGCTACACCTTC.